These T cell receptor beta chains were read from a single sample in a study of response to subunit inactivated influenza vaccine. TCRdb reprocessed the RT-PCR reads with MiXCR, giving one entry per CDR3 protein. The table records some 550,000 distinct CDR3 sequences, approximately 20% of them present only once. This sample was shared with a second study, whose subject was T cells expressing NK-cell markers.

The specimen was CD4+ T cells sorted from PBMCs, collected about 13 days after vaccination. The receptor source for this set is a man in his fifties who received an inactivated influenza vaccine. CDR3s include the opening cysteine and the closing phenylalanine or tryptophan. Fields, in order: J gene, V gene, CDR3 protein.

TRBJ2-3,TRBV15,CATSKKGSTDTQYF
TRBJ1-1,TRBV29-1,CSVEGRQRAEAFF
TRBJ1-3,TRBV5-1,CASSLEGRGINTIYF
TRBJ2-3,TRBV7-2,CASSGQVPDTQYF
TRBJ2-7,TRBV11-2,CASSPDGTLVVYEQYF
TRBJ2-1,TRBV10-3,CAISLAGVSYNEQFF
TRBJ1-1,TRBV2,CASSGLTVRLAFF
TRBJ2-3,TRBV4-2,CASSQAPLAGTDTQYF
TRBJ2-3,TRBV7-9,CASSSGTFWPDTQYF
TRBJ1-6,TRBV14,CASSQGLPGPEKPHSPLHF
TRBJ1-2,TRBV11-2,CASSLAPGEAYGYTF
TRBJ2-3,TRBV9,CASSVGKPAGDTQYF
TRBJ2-7,TRBV29-1,CSVAGTSGGAWEQYF
TRBJ2-7,TRBV30,CAWKDFSTYEQYF
TRBJ1-2,TRBV20-1,CSADSSFYGYTF
TRBJ2-7,TRBV5-1,CASSLTGTGEQYF
TRBJ1-6,TRBV5-1,CASSLDQGSDSPLHF
TRBJ1-5,TRBV20-1,CSAQQGSNQPQHF
TRBJ2-3,TRBV28,CASSPTVGTDTQYF
TRBJ2-2,TRBV7-6,CASSSMTGFTGELFF
TRBJ1-1,TRBV25-1,CASMGGNTEAFF
TRBJ1-3,TRBV24-1,CATSDTAGAGNTIYF
TRBJ2-5,TRBV24-1,CATGTAQETQYF
TRBJ1-1,TRBV5-6,CASSQGPGTEAFF
TRBJ2-4,TRBV12-3/TRBV12-4,CASSDDLAKNIQYF